These T cell receptor beta chains were read from a single sample in a study of T cell responses to AZD1222 COVID-19 vaccine. TCRdb's table, derived via immunoSEQ multiplex PCR, lists solely in-frame clones and lacks some. The sample gives tens of thousands of clones, just over 90% of which show up once; approximately 22% is in the top ten. This specimen consisted of peripheral blood, obtained on day 0 of AZD1222 vaccination. The receptor set was obtained from an adult in good health. Both conserved end residues are part of each CDR3. D genes are given only for firm matches. Clone size is not always given. Where it is, it says once, few, many or a class for expanded clones.

>TRBJ2-7|TRBV6-2/TRBV6-3|.|.
CASSYSLTQRSEQYF
TGTGCCAGCAGTTACTCGCTCACTCAACGTTCCGAGCAGTACTTC
>TRBJ2-5|TRBV30|.|.
CAWSVRGASETQYF
TGTGCCTGGAGTGTACGGGGGGCTAGTGAGACCCAGTACTTC
>TRBJ1-5|TRBV7-2|.|once
CASSLGGFQPQHF
TGTGCCAGCAGCTTAGGCGGGTTTCAGCCCCAGCATTTT
>TRBJ1-5|TRBV9|.|few
CASSVGIGSQPQHF
TGTGCCAGCAGCGTAGGGATCGGGAGCCAGCCCCAGCATTTT
>TRBJ1-2|TRBV28|TRBD1|.
CASRLGTGTVYGYTF
TGTGCCAGCAGATTAGGGACAGGGACTGTGTATGGCTACACCTTC
>TRBJ1-5|TRBV28|.|few
CASSFSGRDSNQPQHF
TGTGCCAGCAGTTTTTCAGGGAGAGATAGCAATCAGCCCCAGCATTTT
>TRBJ1-1|TRBV5-1|.|.
CASSLEREAFF
TGCGCCAGCAGCTTGGAAAGGGAAGCTTTCTTT
>TRBJ2-7|TRBV6-5|TRBD2|.
CASSRLAPRSEQYF
TGTGCCAGCAGTCGACTAGCACCCCGGTCCGAGCAGTACTTC
>TRBJ2-7|TRBV18|.|.
CASSPLPQPYEQYF
TGTGCCAGCTCACCACTCCCGCAGCCGTACGAGCAGTACTTC
>TRBJ2-1|TRBV2|TRBD2|.
CASSKMGLASHEQFF
TGTGCCAGCAGCAAAATGGGACTAGCGTCCCATGAGCAGTTCTTC
>TRBJ2-3|TRBV11-3|.|.
CASSLDQGDTQYF
TGTGCCAGCAGCTTAGATCAAGGGGATACGCAGTATTTT
>TRBJ2-3|TRBV2|TRBD2|.
CASSGAGRTDTQYF
TGTGCCAGCAGTGGAGCGGGGCGCACAGATACGCAGTATTTT
>TRBJ1-6|TRBV7-9|.|.
CASSGAVSSYNSPLHF
TGTGCCAGCAGCGGAGCAGTCAGCTCCTATAATTCACCCCTCCACTTT
>TRBJ2-7|TRBV3-1/TRBV3-2|.|.
CASSQDIQGGRYF
TGTGCCAGCAGCCAAGATATTCAAGGAGGGAGGTACTTC
>TRBJ2-6|TRBV6-5|.|once
CASTPQSSGANVLTF
TGTGCCAGCACCCCACAGAGCTCTGGGGCCAACGTCCTGACTTTC
>TRBJ2-2|TRBV7-2|.|.
CASSGGGYTGELFF
TGTGCCAGCAGCGGAGGAGGCTACACCGGGGAGCTGTTTTTT
>TRBJ1-6|TRBV9|.|.
CASSVADSNSPLHF
TGTGCCAGCAGCGTAGCTGACAGCAATTCACCCCTCCACTTT
>TRBJ1-6|TRBV3-1/TRBV3-2|.|.
CASSQGRGNSPLHF
TGTGCCAGCAGCCAAGGTAGGGGCAACTCACCCCTCCACTTT
>TRBJ1-2|TRBV28|.|.
CASSLFIRHYGYTF
TGTGCCAGCAGTTTATTCATCCGGCACTATGGCTACACCTTC
>TRBJ2-3|TRBV19|.|.
CASSSPARHRNTQYF
TGTGCCAGTAGTAGCCCCGCGAGGCACCGCAATACGCAGTATTTT
>TRBJ2-7|TRBV6-6|TRBD2|.
CASSYSTSGGGEQYF
TGTGCCAGCAGTTACTCGACTAGCGGGGGTGGAGAGCAGTACTTC
>TRBJ1-6|TRBV5-6|.|.
CASSMGRAWTYNSPLHF
TGTGCCAGCAGTATGGGACGTGCCTGGACGTATAATTCACCCCTCCACTTT